Listed below are T cell receptor beta chains from one sample, sequenced in a study of blood T cell repertoires in COVID-19. Using immunoSEQ multiplex PCR, the repertoire was profiled, and TCRdb retains in-frame clones only, with some absent. The sample yields 150,000 to 190,000 clones, roughly nine tenths seen once. Sequenced: peripheral blood. The receptors stem from an older woman with acute or convalescent COVID-19. Each CDR3 is given with its conserved first and last residue. A D gene is named only where the DNA matches it firmly. Rows may omit the clone size; those that give it use once, few, many or a size class.

clone size	CDR3 length	J gene	D gene	V gene	CDR3 DNA	CDR3 protein
once	15	TRBJ1-3	.	TRBV18	TGTGCCAGCTCACCAGTCGTAGTATCTGGAAACACCATATATTTT	CASSPVVVSGNTIYF
.	17	TRBJ2-2	.	TRBV19	TGTGCCAGTAGTATTTTTCCGCGGGTCTCGGGCACCGGGGAGCTGTTTTTT	CASSIFPRVSGTGELFF
.	16	TRBJ2-1	.	TRBV11-3	TGTGCCAGCAGCCGTCCCTTCCTGGAGCCTTACAATGAGCAGTTCTTC	CASSRPFLEPYNEQFF
.	16	TRBJ2-4	TRBD1	TRBV5-1	TGCGCCAGCAGCTTTAGTCCGGACAGGGTATTGAACATTCAGTACTTC	CASSFSPDRVLNIQYF
.	14	TRBJ2-5	TRBD2	TRBV2	TGTGCCAGCGCGATAACTAGCGGGGTGGTGACCCAGTACTTC	CASAITSGVVTQYF
.	14	TRBJ1-1	.	TRBV29-1	TGCAGCGCCAGAAGGCCCAGGGCGAACACTGAAGCTTTCTTT	CSARRPRANTEAFF
.	15	TRBJ1-2	TRBD1	TRBV5-1	TGCGCCAGCAGCTTGGACCTAGGGGGCCACTATGGCTACACCTTC	CASSLDLGGHYGYTF
once	12	TRBJ2-3	.	TRBV6-2/TRBV6-3	TGTGCCAGCAGTTATTCAACGGGTACGCAGTATTTT	CASSYSTGTQYF
.	16	TRBJ2-7	TRBD2	TRBV6-5	TGTGCCAGCAGTTACAGCGGGGGGGCCGTAACCTACGAGCAGTACTTC	CASSYSGGAVTYEQYF
.	12	TRBJ2-5	.	TRBV3-1/TRBV3-2	TGTGCCAGCAGCCACTCCCAAGAGACCCAGTACTTC	CASSHSQETQYF
.	14	TRBJ2-1	.	TRBV27	TGTGCCAGCAGTTTACGGGGGGCGTACAATGAGCAGTTCTTC	CASSLRGAYNEQFF
.	14	TRBJ2-2	.	TRBV10-3	TGTGCCATCAGTGAGGTTCATTTCACCGGGGAGCTGTTTTTT	CAISEVHFTGELFF
.	14	TRBJ1-3	.	TRBV2	TGTGCCAGCAGTGAATCGGGCTCTGGAAACACCATATATTTT	CASSESGSGNTIYF